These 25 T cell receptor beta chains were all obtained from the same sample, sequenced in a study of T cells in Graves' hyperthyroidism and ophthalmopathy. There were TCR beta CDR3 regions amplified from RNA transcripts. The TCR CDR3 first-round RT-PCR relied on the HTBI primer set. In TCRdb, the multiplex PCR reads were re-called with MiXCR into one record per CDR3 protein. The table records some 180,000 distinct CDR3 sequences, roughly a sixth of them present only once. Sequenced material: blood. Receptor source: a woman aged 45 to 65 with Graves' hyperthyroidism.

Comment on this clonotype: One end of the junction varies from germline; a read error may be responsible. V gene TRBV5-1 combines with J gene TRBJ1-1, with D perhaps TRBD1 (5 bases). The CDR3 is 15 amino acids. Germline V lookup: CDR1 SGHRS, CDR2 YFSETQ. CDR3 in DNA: TGTGCCAGCAGCTTGGGTGGGGGGTTGAACACTGAAGCTTTCTTT. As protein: CASSLGGGLNTEAFF.

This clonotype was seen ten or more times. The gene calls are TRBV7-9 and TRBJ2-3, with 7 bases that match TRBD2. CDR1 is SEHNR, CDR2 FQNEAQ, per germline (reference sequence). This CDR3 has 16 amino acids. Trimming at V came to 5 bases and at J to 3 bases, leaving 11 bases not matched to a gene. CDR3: CASSPTTSITTDTQYF. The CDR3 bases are TGTGCCAGCAGCCCTACGACTAGCATAACAACAGATACGCAGTATTTT. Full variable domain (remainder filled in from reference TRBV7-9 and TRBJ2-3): DTGVSQNPRHKITKRGQNVTFRCDPISEHNRLYWYRQTLGQGPEFLTYFQNEAQLEKSRLLSDRFSAERPKGSFSTLEIQRTEQGDSAMYLCASSPTTSITTDTQYFGPGTRLTVL.

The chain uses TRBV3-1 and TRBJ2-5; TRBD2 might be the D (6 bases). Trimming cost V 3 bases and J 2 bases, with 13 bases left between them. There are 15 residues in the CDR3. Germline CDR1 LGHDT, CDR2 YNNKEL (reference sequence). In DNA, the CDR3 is TGTGCCAGCAGCCACCACGGACGGGGGCAAGAGACCCAGTACTTC. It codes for CASSHHGRGQETQYF.

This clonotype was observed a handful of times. In nucleotides, the CDR3 is TGTGCCAGCAGTTACCTGGGACAGGGCACAGATACGCAGTATTTT. Protein sequence: CASSYLGQGTDTQYF. The chain links TRBV6-2 or TRBV6-3 to TRBJ2-3, with TRBD1 matching 8 bases. Germline V gene data show CDR1 as MNHEY and CDR2 as SVGEGT. This CDR3 has 15 residues. Trimming removed 2 bases from V and 1 base from J; junction bases left unmatched: 2.

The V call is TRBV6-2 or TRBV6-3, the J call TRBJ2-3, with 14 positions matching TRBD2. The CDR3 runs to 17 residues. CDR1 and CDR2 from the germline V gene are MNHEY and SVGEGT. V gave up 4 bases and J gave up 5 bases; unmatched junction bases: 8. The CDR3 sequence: CASSSGLAGDFGDTQYF. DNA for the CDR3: TGTGCCAGCAGTTCGGGACTAGCGGGAGATTTCGGAGATACGCAGTATTTT.

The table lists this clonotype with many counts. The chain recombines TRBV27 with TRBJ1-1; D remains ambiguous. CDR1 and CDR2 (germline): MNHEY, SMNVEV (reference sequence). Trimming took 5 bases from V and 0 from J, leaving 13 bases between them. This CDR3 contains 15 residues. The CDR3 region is CASSPGNRMNTEAFF. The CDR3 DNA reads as TGTGCCAGCAGTCCCGGGAATAGGATGAACACTGAAGCTTTCTTT.

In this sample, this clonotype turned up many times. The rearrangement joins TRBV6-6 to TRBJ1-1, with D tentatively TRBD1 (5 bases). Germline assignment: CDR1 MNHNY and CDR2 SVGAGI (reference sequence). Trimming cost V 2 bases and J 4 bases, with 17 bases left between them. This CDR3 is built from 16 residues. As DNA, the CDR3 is TGTGCCAGCAGTTACGATCGACGGGGAGGGGTCACTGAAGCTTTCTTT. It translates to CASSYDRRGGVTEAFF.

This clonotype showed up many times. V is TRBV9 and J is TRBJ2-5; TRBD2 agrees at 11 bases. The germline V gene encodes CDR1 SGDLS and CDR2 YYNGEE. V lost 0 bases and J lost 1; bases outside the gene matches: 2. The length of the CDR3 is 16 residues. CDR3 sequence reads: CASSVGTSGGQETQYF. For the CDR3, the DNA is TGTGCCAGCAGCGTAGGTACTAGCGGGGGCCAAGAGACCCAGTACTTC. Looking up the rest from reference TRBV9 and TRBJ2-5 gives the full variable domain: DSGVTQTPKHLITATGQRVTLRCSPRSGDLSVYWYQQSLDQGLQFLIQYYNGEERAKGNILERFSAQQFPDLHSELNLSSLELGDSALYFCASSVGTSGGQETQYFGPGTRLLVL.

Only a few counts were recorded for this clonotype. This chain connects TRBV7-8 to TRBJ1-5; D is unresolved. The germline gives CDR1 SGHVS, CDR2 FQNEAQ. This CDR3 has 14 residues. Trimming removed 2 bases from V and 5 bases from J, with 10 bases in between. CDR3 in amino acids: CASSLSTIDQPQHF. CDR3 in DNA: TGTGCCAGCAGCTTATCGACCATCGATCAGCCCCAGCATTTT.

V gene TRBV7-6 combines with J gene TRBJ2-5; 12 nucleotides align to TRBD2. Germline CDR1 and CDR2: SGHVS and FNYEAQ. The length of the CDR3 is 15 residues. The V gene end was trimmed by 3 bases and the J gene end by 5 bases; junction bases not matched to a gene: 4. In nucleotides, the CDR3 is TGTGCCAGCAGCTTCCGGACTAGCGGGATGGAGACCCAGTACTTC. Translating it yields CASSFRTSGMETQYF.

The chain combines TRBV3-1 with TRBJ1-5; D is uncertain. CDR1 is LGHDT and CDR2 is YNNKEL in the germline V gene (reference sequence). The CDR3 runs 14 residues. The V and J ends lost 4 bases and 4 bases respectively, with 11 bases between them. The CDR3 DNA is TGTGCCAGCAGCCTTAGCGCAGTTAATCAGCCCCAGCATTTT. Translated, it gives CASSLSAVNQPQHF.

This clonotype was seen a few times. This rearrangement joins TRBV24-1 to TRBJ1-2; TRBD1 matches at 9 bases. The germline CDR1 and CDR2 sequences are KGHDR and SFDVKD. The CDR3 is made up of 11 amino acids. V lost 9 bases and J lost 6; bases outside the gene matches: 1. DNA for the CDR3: TGTGCCACCGGGACAGGGAATGGCTACACCTTC. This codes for CATGTGNGYTF.

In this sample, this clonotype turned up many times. The CDR3: CASSSGTGLDTQYF. DNA of the CDR3: TGCGCCAGCAGCTCTGGGACAGGGTTGGATACGCAGTATTTT. V gene TRBV5-1 combines with J gene TRBJ2-3, with 9 positions matching TRBD1. V trimming: 3 bases; J trimming: 6 bases; junction bases outside the gene matches: 5. This CDR3 region has 14 residues. Germline V lookup: CDR1 SGHRS, CDR2 YFSETQ.

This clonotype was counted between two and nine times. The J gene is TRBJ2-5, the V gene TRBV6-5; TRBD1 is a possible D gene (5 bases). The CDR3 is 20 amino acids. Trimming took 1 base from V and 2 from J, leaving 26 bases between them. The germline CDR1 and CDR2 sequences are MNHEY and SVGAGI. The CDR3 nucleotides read TGTGCCAGCAGTTACTTTCGACAGCCTAAAGGGATGAATGGTCAAGAGACCCAGTACTTC. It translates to CASSYFRQPKGMNGQETQYF.

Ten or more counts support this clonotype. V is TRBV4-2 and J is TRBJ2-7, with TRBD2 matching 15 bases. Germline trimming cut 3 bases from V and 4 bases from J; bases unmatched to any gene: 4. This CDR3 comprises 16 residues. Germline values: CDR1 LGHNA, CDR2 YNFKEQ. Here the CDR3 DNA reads TGTGCCAGCAGCCAGTTCGGGACTAGCGGGAGGTACGAGCAGTACTTC. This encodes CASSQFGTSGRYEQYF.

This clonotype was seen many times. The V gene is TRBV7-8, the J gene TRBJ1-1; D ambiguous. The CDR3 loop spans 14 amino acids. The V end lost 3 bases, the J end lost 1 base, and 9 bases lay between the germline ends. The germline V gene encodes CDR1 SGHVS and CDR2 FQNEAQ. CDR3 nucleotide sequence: TGTGCCAGCAGCTTGGAAGGAGCGAACACTGAAGCTTTCTTT. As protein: CASSLEGANTEAFF.

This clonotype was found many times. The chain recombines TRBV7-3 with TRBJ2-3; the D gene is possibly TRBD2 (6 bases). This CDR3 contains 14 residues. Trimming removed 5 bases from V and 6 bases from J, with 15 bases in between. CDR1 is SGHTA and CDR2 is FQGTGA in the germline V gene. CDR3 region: CASSRLGPADTQYF. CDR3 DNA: TGTGCCAGCAGCCGACTAGGTCCCGCGGATACGCAGTATTTT.

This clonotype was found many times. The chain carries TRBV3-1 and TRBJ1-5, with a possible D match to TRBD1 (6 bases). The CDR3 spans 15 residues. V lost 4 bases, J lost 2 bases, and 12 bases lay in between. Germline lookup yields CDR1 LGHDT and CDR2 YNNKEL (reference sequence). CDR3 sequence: CASSPSGDGNQPQHF. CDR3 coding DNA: TGTGCCAGCAGCCCCTCAGGGGATGGCAATCAGCCCCAGCATTTT.

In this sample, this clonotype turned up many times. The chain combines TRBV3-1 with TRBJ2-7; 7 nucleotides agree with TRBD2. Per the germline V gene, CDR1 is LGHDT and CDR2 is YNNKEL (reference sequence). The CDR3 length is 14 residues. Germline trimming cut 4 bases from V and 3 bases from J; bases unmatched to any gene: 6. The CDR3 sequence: CASSLSGLNYEQYF. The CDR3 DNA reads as TGTGCCAGCAGCCTTTCGGGACTAAACTACGAGCAGTACTTC.

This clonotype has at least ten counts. CDR3 nucleotides: TGCAGTGCTCCATGGGCCGGGACAGGCATCAATCAGCCCCAGCATTTT. Its translation is CSAPWAGTGINQPQHF. V is TRBV20-1 and J is TRBJ1-5, with 8 nucleotides matching TRBD1. J gave up 3 bases and V 5 bases, and 12 bases lay outside the gene matches. Germline CDR1 DFQATT, CDR2 SNEGSKA (reference sequence). The CDR3 sequence is 16 residues long.

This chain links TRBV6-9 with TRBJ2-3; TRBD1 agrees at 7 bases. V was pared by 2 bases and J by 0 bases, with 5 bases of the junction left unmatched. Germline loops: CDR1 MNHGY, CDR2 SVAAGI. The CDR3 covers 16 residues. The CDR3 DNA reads TGTGCCAGCAGTTATAGTCGCAGGGGGAGCACAGATACGCAGTATTTT. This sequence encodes CASSYSRRGSTDTQYF.

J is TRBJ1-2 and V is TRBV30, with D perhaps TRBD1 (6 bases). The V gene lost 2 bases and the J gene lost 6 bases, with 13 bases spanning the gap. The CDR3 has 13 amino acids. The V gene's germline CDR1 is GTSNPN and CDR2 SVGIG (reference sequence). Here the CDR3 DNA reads TGTGCCTGGAGTCTTACAGGGATCCATGGCTACACCTTC. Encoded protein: CAWSLTGIHGYTF. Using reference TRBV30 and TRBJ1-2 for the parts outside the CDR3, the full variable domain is SQTIHQWPATLVQPVGSPLSLECTVEGTSNPNLYWYRQAAGRGLQLLFYSVGIGQISSEVPQNLSASRPQDRQFILSSKKLLLSDSGFYLCAWSLTGIHGYTFGSGTRLTVV.

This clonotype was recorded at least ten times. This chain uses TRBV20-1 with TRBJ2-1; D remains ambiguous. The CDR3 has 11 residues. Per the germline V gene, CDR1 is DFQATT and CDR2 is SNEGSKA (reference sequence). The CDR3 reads CTLDLNNEQFF. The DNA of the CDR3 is TGCACCTTAGACCTAAACAATGAGCAGTTCTTC.

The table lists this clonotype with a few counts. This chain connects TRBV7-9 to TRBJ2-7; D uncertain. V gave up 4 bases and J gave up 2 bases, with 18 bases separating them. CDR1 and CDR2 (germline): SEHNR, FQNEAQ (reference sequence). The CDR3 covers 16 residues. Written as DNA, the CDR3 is TGTGCCAGCAGCTCTAATCTGGTGTATGGGGCCTACGAGCAGTACTTC. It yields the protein CASSSNLVYGAYEQYF.

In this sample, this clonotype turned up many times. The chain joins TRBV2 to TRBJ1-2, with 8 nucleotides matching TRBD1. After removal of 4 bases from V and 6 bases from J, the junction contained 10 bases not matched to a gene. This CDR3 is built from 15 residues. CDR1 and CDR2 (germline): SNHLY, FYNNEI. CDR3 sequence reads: CASSVSGQGGNGYTF. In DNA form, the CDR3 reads TGTGCCAGCAGTGTGAGCGGACAGGGAGGGAATGGCTACACCTTC.